This T cell receptor beta chain was identified during a study of T cell responses to AZD1222 COVID-19 vaccine. In the study overall: Some second doses came at about 4 weeks and others at about 12 weeks; these were pooled.

Assay: immunoSEQ multiplex PCR; the TCRdb copy retains only in-frame clones and omits some. The table records about 140,000 clones, more than 80% of them present only once. The germline V and J ends were trimmed by 4 bases and 1 base, with 15 bases remaining between them. Germline V gives CDR1 SGHRS, CDR2 YFSETQ. The CDR3 has 16 residues. This clonotype originated in an adult in good health. This specimen consisted of peripheral blood, obtained on day 0 of AZD1222 vaccination. The chain combines TRBV5-1 with TRBJ1-3; maybe TRBD1 (6 bases). The CDR3 bases are TGCGCCAGCAGCCCGAGGACAGACACTTCTGGAAACACCATATATTTT. The encoded protein is CASSPRTDTSGNTIYF. Looking up the rest from reference TRBV5-1 and TRBJ1-3 gives the full variable domain: KAGVTQTPRYLIKTRGQQVTLSCSPISGHRSVSWYQQTPGQGLQFLFEYFSETQRNKGNFPGRFSGRQFSNSRSEMNVSTLELGDSALYLCASSPRTDTSGNTIYFGEGSWLTVV.